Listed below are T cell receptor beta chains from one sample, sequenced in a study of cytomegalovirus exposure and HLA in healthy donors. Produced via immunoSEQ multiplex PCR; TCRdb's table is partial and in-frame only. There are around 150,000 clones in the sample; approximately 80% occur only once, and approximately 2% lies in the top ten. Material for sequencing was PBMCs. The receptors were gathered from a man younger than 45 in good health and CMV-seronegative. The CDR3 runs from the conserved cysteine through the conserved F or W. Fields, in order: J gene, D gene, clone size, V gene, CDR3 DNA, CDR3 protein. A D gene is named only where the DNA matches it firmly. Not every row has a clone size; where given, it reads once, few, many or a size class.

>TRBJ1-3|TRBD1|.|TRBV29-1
TGCAGCGCAGCACAGGGGGACACTGGAAACACCATATATTTT
CSAAQGDTGNTIYF
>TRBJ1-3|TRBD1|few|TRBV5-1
TGCGCCAGCAGCACACAGGGGGGAGACACCATATATTTT
CASSTQGGDTIYF
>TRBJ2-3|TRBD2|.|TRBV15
TGTGCCACCAGCAGTGTAGCGGGAGGGCTACGCGATACGCAGTATTTT
CATSSVAGGLRDTQYF
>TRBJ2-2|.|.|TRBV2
TGTGCCAGCAGTGAAGTAAGAGGGTTAAACACCGGGGAGCTGTTTTTT
CASSEVRGLNTGELFF
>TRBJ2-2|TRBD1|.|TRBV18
TGTGCCAGCTCATCCGGACAGGGGGCTACCGGGGAGCTGTTTTTT
CASSSGQGATGELFF
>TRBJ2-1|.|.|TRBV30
TGTGCCCTGGAGCTTAATGAGCAGTTCTTC
CALELNEQFF
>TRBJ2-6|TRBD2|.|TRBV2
TGTGCCAGCAGTGAAGAGCGGGAGGTTGGGGCCAACGTCCTGACTTTC
CASSEEREVGANVLTF
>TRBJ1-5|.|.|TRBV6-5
TGTGCCAGCAGTTACAGATCAGGGAATAGAGCCCAGCATTTT
CASSYRSGNRAQHF
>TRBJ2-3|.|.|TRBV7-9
TGTGCCAGCAGCTTAAGACTAGTTCCAGATACGCAGTATTTT
CASSLRLVPDTQYF
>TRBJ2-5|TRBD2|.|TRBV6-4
TGTGCCAGCAGCCGACTAGCGGGAGATAGTCAAGAGACCCAGTACTTC
CASSRLAGDSQETQYF
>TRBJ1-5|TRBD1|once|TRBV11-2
TGTGCCAGCAGCCTGGACAGGGGGCCTACTCAGCCCCAGCATTTT
CASSLDRGPTQPQHF
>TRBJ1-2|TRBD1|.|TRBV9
TGTGCCAGCAGCGTAGCTGGGGACAGCTCATTGGGGGGCTACACCTTC
CASSVAGDSSLGGYTF
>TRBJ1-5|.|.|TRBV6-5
TGTGCCAGCAGTTACTATGCAGGGGATCAGCCCCAGCATTTT
CASSYYAGDQPQHF
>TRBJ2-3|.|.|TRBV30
TGTGCCTGGAGTTTCAGGGGCACAGATACGCAGTATTTT
CAWSFRGTDTQYF
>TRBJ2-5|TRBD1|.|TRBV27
TGTGCCAGCAGTCCACAGGGGGTCGGGACCCAGTACTTC
CASSPQGVGTQYF
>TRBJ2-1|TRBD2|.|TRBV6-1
TGTGCCAGCACGGCTAGCGGCTACAATGAGCAGTTCTTC
CASTASGYNEQFF
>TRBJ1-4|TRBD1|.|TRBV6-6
TGTGCCAGCAGTTACGCCGGGACAGGGCCTGAAAAACTGTTTTTT
CASSYAGTGPEKLFF
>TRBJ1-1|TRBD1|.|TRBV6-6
TGTGCCAGCAGTTGGGGACAGGGGGCGAACACTGAAGCTTTCTTT
CASSWGQGANTEAFF
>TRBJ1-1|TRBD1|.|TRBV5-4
TGTGCCAGCAGTTACAACCGGGACAGGGTCACTGAAGCTTTCTTT
CASSYNRDRVTEAFF
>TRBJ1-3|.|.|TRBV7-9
TGTGCCAGCAGCTTAGTGGGCGGGGGTTCTGGAAACACCATATATTTT
CASSLVGGGSGNTIYF
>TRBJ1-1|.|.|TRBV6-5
TGTGCCAGCACCCGGGGACAATCGAACACTGAAGCTTTCTTT
CASTRGQSNTEAFF
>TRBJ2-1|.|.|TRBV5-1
TGCGCCAGCAGCCCCGGGACTCCCAACAATGAGCAGTTCTTC
CASSPGTPNNEQFF
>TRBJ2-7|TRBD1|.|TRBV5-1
TGCGCCAGCAGGCGGACAGGGTCTCCAGTTTCTACCTACGAGCAGTACTTC
CASRRTGSPVSTYEQYF
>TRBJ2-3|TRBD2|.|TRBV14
TGTGCCAGCAGCCAGCCTAGCGGTCTCGGAACAGATACGCAGTATTTT
CASSQPSGLGTDTQYF
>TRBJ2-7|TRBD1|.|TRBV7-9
TGTGCCAGCACCCTAGGGGGCAGCCCGTTCGGGCAGTACTTC
CASTLGGSPFGQYF
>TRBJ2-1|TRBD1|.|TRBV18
TGTGCCAGCTCACCACAGTCTGGGACAGGGAGAAATGAGCAGTTCTTC
CASSPQSGTGRNEQFF
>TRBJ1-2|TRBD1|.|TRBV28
TGTGCCAGCAGTTTCTATCGGACAGGGGGCTATGGCTACACCTTC
CASSFYRTGGYGYTF
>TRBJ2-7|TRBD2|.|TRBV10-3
TGTGCCATCAGATGGGGACTAGAAGCTTCCCCGGACGAGCAGTACTTC
CAIRWGLEASPDEQYF
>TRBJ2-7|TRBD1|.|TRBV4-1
TGCGCCAGCAGCCTCACACCGGGACAGGGGGCTTACGAGCAGTACTTC
CASSLTPGQGAYEQYF
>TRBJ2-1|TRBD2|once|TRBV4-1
TGCGCCAGCAGCCAAATAGCGGGACCTTACAATGAGCAGTTCTTC
CASSQIAGPYNEQFF
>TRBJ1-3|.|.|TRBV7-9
TGTGCCAGCAGCCCCCGGGGGACCCCTGGAAACACCATATATTTT
CASSPRGTPGNTIYF
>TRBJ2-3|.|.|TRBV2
TGTGCCGGCGGAAAGGACACAGATACGCAGTATTTT
CAGGKDTDTQYF
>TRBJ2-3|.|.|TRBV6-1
TGTGCCAGCAGTGAAGTAGACTCGGCCCCAGATACGCAGTATTTT
CASSEVDSAPDTQYF
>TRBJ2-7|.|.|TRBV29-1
TGCAGCGTTGGTGGCGGGTTTGGAGGCGAGCAGTACTTC
CSVGGGFGGEQYF
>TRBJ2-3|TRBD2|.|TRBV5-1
TGCGCCAGCAGCTTGGAAGCGGGAGTCGTTACGCAGTATTTT
CASSLEAGVVTQYF
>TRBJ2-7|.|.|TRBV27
TGTGCCAGCAGGGACTACAATAATTACTACGAGCAGTACTTC
CASRDYNNYYEQYF
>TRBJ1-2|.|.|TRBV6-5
TGTGCCAGCAGGACAGTCAATAACTATGGCTACACCTTC
CASRTVNNYGYTF
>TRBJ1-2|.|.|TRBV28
.
CAGGKFGAGYTF
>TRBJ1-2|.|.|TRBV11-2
TGTGCCAGCACCGCCTCTGGTAGCTATGGCTACACCTTC
CASTASGSYGYTF
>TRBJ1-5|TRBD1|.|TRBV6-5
TGTGCCAGCAGAGGGACAGGCAATGGGCCCCAGCATTTT
CASRGTGNGPQHF
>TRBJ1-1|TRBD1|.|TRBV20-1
TGCAGGACAGGGTTGTCCACTGAAGCTTTCTTT
CRTGLSTEAFF
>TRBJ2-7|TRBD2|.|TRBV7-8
TGTGCCAGCAGCAATCCGGGACTAGCGAACGAGCAGTACTTC
CASSNPGLANEQYF
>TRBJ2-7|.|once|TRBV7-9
TGTTCCAGCAGCTTAGGCAGGCAGGGGTTAACCTACGAGCAGTACTTC
CSSSLGRQGLTYEQYF
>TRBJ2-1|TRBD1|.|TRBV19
TGTGCCAGTAGTGCCGGGACAGGCTACAATGAGCAGTTCTTC
CASSAGTGYNEQFF